Detailed here is one T cell receptor (beta chain). What this receptor recognizes is not known. No much larger clone is present one base from it, and per-base qualities are unavailable. These data originate in a study of siplizumab effects on memory and regulatory T cells (dated by TCRdb to about 2019). For context, the study as a whole: The effect of the anti-CD2 antibody siplizumab on alloreactive T-cell subsets was examined in allogeneic mixed lymphocyte reactions constructed from human PBMCs. What the authors observed across the whole study: Compared with memory T cells, unstimulated naive T cells appeared more diverse, and naive cells seemed to make a substantial contribution to the alloresponse. A naive or memory phenotype could not be assigned to roughly 75-95% of proliferating CD4+ or CD8+ clones. No functional confirmation was obtained for the suppressive function of proliferating Tregs from siplizumab cultures. Among mappable alloreactive CD4+ clones, an average Treg-derived fraction of over 60% was observed with siplizumab, compared with 26.9% in control reactions. Siplizumab significantly lowered the cumulative frequency of alloreactive sequences that could be traced to unstimulated CD4+ memory T cells. Because sequences at frequencies below about 10^-5 were poorly captured, only a minor fraction of alloreactive clones could be mapped back to unstimulated subsets.

Library construction relied on the immunoSEQ multiplex PCR assay. Approximately 100,000 TCR templates per sample were assayed on the deep sequencing platform. Genomic DNA extracted from sorted T cells was used for TCRbeta CDR3 sequencing. The original pipeline was this. The R programming language was used for clonal analysis of the TCRbeta CDR3 data. Alloreactive CD4+ and CD8+ clones were identified by comparing unstimulated samples to CFSE-low samples taken after the reaction. Regulatory or non-regulatory origin of alloreactive CD4+ clones was assigned by matching sequences to the sorted unstimulated Treg and non-Treg repertoires. TCRdb provides this immuneACCESS table in a form limited to in-frame rearrangements. Some clones are lacking; in checked studies, under half of them reflect an unresolved V gene, and why the rest are absent is not known. V, J and clone size reflect that table, while D and trimming were determined from the DNA. Here the sample has roughly 56,000 clones; 93% occur a single time. The ten largest clones represent about two fifths of the sample.

TCRbeta CDR3 sequencing was performed on sorted unstimulated T cells and on proliferating T cells recovered from mixed lymphocyte reactions. Fresh whole blood from some ten HLA-typed healthy donors was used as the source from which PBMCs were isolated. The CDR3 spans 15 residues, from the cysteine through the phenylalanine. Just CDR3 DNA is preserved here, 45 bases in frame from base 1. V is pruned by 6 bases and J by 0 bases, leaving 4 bases of the junction without a gene match. The germline V gene supplies CDR1 SNHLY and CDR2 FYNNEI. The receptor was derived from a human donor in good health. The material sequenced was CD8+ T cells sorted from blood. The sequence is built from TRBV2 and TRBJ2-3, and 9 bases in between align with TRBD2. The DNA is TGTGCCAGCAGACGGACTAGCGTGAGCACAGATACGCAGTATTTT. This yields the protein CASRRTSVSTDTQYF.